This T cell receptor beta chain was identified in a study of T cell changes during pregnancy in multiple sclerosis. Between the trimmed V and J ends, which lost 1 base and 1 base, there was a span of 14 bases. Germline V gives CDR1 LGHNA, CDR2 YNFKEQ. This CDR3 is built from 18 residues. The protocol was immunoSEQ multiplex PCR, while the TCRdb copy is restricted to in-frame clones and leaves out a portion. This sample has 55,000 to 65,000 clones, with over 85% found just once. The sequences come from CD4+ T cells from peripheral blood mononuclear cells, collected before pregnancy. The V call is TRBV4-2, the J call TRBJ2-6; D is unclear. This sequence originates from a female donor with multiple sclerosis, enrolled in a pregnancy study. In DNA form, the CDR3 reads TGTGCCAGCAGCCAAGGGGCACGGCCACGGTCTGGGGCCAACGTCCTGACTTTC. The encoded protein is CASSQGARPRSGANVLTF.